These T cell receptor beta chains were read from a single sample in a study of CD4+ T cells in melanoma. Assay used: immunoSEQ multiplex PCR; TCRdb lists only in-frame clones, some missing. The sample carries over 100,000 clones, approximately 92% recorded once. Material: peripheral blood. Receptors originate from a human donor with melanoma. The CDR3 runs from the conserved cysteine through the conserved F or W. D genes are given only for firm matches. Size tells how often a clone was seen (once, few, many) or the class of an expanded clone, and some rows leave it out.

>NA|TRBJ2-7|TRBV6-1|NA
TGTGCCAGCTGGAGGCGGGACCATTACGTCCACGAGCAGTACTTC
CASWRRDHYVHEQYF
>NA|TRBJ2-5|TRBV5-1|TRBD1
TGCGCCAGCAGCCTCACAGGGGCACAAGAGACCCAGTACTTC
CASSLTGAQETQYF
>NA|TRBJ2-7|TRBV28|NA
TGTGCCAGCGTTACGGGGTCTTCCTACGAGCAGTACTTC
CASVTGSSYEQYF
>NA|TRBJ2-7|TRBV9|TRBD2
TGTGCCAGCAGCGTACAAAGCGGGAGGGCCTACGAGCAGTACTTC
CASSVQSGRAYEQYF
>NA|TRBJ1-3|TRBV7-9|NA
TGTGCCAGCAGCGTCAGGGGTCTCTCTGGAAACACCATATATTTT
CASSVRGLSGNTIYF
>NA|TRBJ2-3|TRBV7-3|TRBD2
TGTGCCAGCAGCTTAACGGCCCAGCGGGGGCCCCACACAGATACGCAGTATTTT
CASSLTAQRGPHTDTQYF
>NA|TRBJ2-3|TRBV18|TRBD2
TGTGCCAGCTCACCTCTCGGACTAGCGGGGGGTGTTAGCACAGATACGCAGTATTTT
CASSPLGLAGGVSTDTQYF
>NA|TRBJ2-3|TRBV4-1|NA
TGCGCCAGCAGCCAAGGGGTTCTGACAGATACGCAGTATTTT
CASSQGVLTDTQYF
>NA|TRBJ2-3|TRBV11-2|NA
TGTGCCAGCAGCTCCTTAGCCCAAGGTACAGATACGCAGTATTTT
CASSSLAQGTDTQYF
>NA|TRBJ1-4|TRBV6-5|TRBD1
TGTGCCAGCAGGGGACAGGGGGCGTATGAAAAACTGTTTTTT
CASRGQGAYEKLFF
>NA|TRBJ2-5|TRBV15|TRBD2
TGTGCCACCAGCAGGCCTATAGCGGGAGTGGAGACCCAGTACTTC
CATSRPIAGVETQYF
>NA|TRBJ2-3|TRBV7-3|NA
TGTGCCAGCAGCTTATCGGCACAGACCACAGATACGCAGTATTTT
CASSLSAQTTDTQYF
>NA|TRBJ1-1|TRBV11-2|NA
TGTGCCAGCAGCCTGGCTCAGGGAGACTCGTTGAACACTGAAGCTTTCTTT
CASSLAQGDSLNTEAFF
>NA|TRBJ2-2|TRBV14|NA
TGTGCCAGCAGCCATCTTCCCGGTTTGGGGGAAACCGGGGAGCTGTTTTTT
CASSHLPGLGETGELFF
>NA|TRBJ2-7|TRBV6-5|TRBD1
TGTGCCAGCAGTTATAGGACAGGGAACGAGCAGTACTTC
CASSYRTGNEQYF
>NA|TRBJ1-4|TRBV5-1|TRBD1
TGCGCCAGCAGCGGTCGATCAGGGGGGAATGAAAAACTGTTTTTT
CASSGRSGGNEKLFF
>NA|TRBJ1-5|TRBV6-1|NA
TGTGCCAGCAGTGAAAGGGAGGGCCTATATCAGCCCCAGCATTTT
CASSEREGLYQPQHF
>NA|TRBJ1-1|TRBV7-2|NA
TGTGCCAGCAGCTTATATAGAGTACACACTGAAGCTTTCTTT
CASSLYRVHTEAFF
>once|TRBJ2-6|TRBV4-1|NA
TGCGCCAGCAGCCAAGATCAAGCCCCTGGGGCCAACGTCCTGACTTTC
CASSQDQAPGANVLTF
>NA|TRBJ1-2|TRBV7-9|TRBD1
TGTGCCAGCAGCCTAGGGACAGGGGGTCTGGAAGGCTACACCTTC
CASSLGTGGLEGYTF
>NA|TRBJ1-1|TRBV7-9|NA
TGTGCCAGCAGCCCTAATAAGAACACTGAAGCTTTCTTT
CASSPNKNTEAFF
>NA|TRBJ2-7|TRBV7-3|NA
TGTGCCAGCAGCTTAAATCAGCAGGGGACCTCCTACGAGCAGTACTTC
CASSLNQQGTSYEQYF
>once|TRBJ2-7|TRBV25-1|TRBD1
TGTGCCAGCAGTGGGGCCAGGGGGTCGGTCTACGAGCAGTACTTC
CASSGARGSVYEQYF
>NA|TRBJ2-3|TRBV4-3|TRBD2
TGCGCCAGCAGCCAAGAACTAGCGGCTGGCACAGATACGCAGTATTTT
CASSQELAAGTDTQYF
>NA|TRBJ2-7|TRBV4-3|TRBD1
TGCGCCAGCAGCCCCAACCCGGGACAGAAAATAACCTACGAGCAGTACTTC
CASSPNPGQKITYEQYF
>NA|TRBJ2-3|TRBV2|TRBD2
TGTGCCAGCAAGGGAGGGGCCCACACAGATACGCAGTATTTT
CASKGGAHTDTQYF
>NA|TRBJ2-5|TRBV6-1|TRBD1
TGTGCCAGCAGTGCAGGGGGCTGGGAGACCCAGTACTTC
CASSAGGWETQYF
>NA|TRBJ1-2|TRBV20-1|NA
TGCAGTGCCGGGGGGAGGTCGAACACCTTC
CSAGGRSNTF
>NA|TRBJ2-7|TRBV4-3|NA
TGCGCCAGCAGCCAGCTCGGGTACAACGAGCAGTACTTC
CASSQLGYNEQYF
>NA|TRBJ1-5|TRBV18|NA
TGTGCCAGCTCACCCGACCGGGGGAAGCCCCAGCATTTT
CASSPDRGKPQHF
>NA|TRBJ1-5|TRBV19|NA
TGTGCCAGTAGTATCAATGGCAATCAGCCCCAGCATTTT
CASSINGNQPQHF
>NA|TRBJ1-2|TRBV14|NA
TGTGCCAGCAGCCTTACATCGCTTTATGGCTACACCTTC
CASSLTSLYGYTF
>once|TRBJ2-1|TRBV11-3|NA
TGTGCCAGCAGCTCCCACCTAGCGTCTAATGAGCAGTTCTTC
CASSSHLASNEQFF
>once|TRBJ1-1|TRBV10-3|NA
TGTGCCATCACCTCGACAGGACATGAGGCTTTCTTT
CAITSTGHEAFF
>once|TRBJ2-6|TRBV28|NA
TGTGCCACCAGGTCCTCGAGGATCGGTGGGGCCAACGTCCTGACTTTC
CATRSSRIGGANVLTF
>once|TRBJ1-1|TRBV18|TRBD1
TGTGCCAGCTATCTACGGGCAGGGGGGATCGACACTGAAGCTTTCTTT
CASYLRAGGIDTEAFF
>NA|TRBJ2-1|TRBV9|NA
TGTGCCAGCAGCGTAGGCGGGCCAGCGAGCTACAATGAGCAGTTCTTC
CASSVGGPASYNEQFF
>NA|TRBJ2-7|TRBV4-3|NA
TGCGCCAGCAGCCAAGGGGGCGGTGAGGATGAGCAGTACTTC
CASSQGGGEDEQYF
>NA|TRBJ2-1|TRBV7-9|TRBD2
TGTGCCAGCAGCTTAGCGCGGGTAGCGGGGGACTACAATGAGCAGTTCTTC
CASSLARVAGDYNEQFF
>NA|TRBJ2-3|TRBV30|NA
TGTGCCTGGGATCGGGGTCTCACAGATACGCAGTATTTT
CAWDRGLTDTQYF
>NA|TRBJ1-6|TRBV4-2|NA
TGTGCCAGCAGCCAAGATCTCCTCCTTTCACCCCTCCACTTT
CASSQDLLLSPLHF
>NA|TRBJ1-5|TRBV2|NA
TGTGCCAGCAGTCCTGAGGGGCTACAGCCCCAGCATTTT
CASSPEGLQPQHF
>NA|TRBJ2-5|TRBV9|TRBD2
TGTGCCAGCAGCCTCACTAGCGGGGGGGCCGTAGAGACCCAGTACTTC
CASSLTSGGAVETQYF
>NA|TRBJ2-7|TRBV4-3|NA
TGCGCCAGCAGCCAGGGCCCAACTGCCTACGAGCAGTACTTC
CASSQGPTAYEQYF
>few|TRBJ1-1|TRBV19|NA
TGTGCCAGTAGTACTCGGTTTGACACTGAAGCTTTCTTT
CASSTRFDTEAFF
>NA|TRBJ2-7|TRBV19|TRBD2
TGTGCCAGTAGTAGGGCTAGCGGATCCTACGAGCAGTACTTC
CASSRASGSYEQYF
>NA|TRBJ2-2|TRBV7-2|NA
TGTGCCAGCAGACCAACCCAGGTTACCGGGGAGCTGTTTTTT
CASRPTQVTGELFF
>NA|TRBJ1-5|TRBV11-2|NA
TGTGCCAGCAGCGCGGCACTAAGCAATCAGCCCCAGCATTTT
CASSAALSNQPQHF
>NA|TRBJ2-3|TRBV7-3|NA
TGTGCCAGCGGCGCAGAGTTGGCAGATACGCAGTATTTT
CASGAELADTQYF
>NA|TRBJ2-5|TRBV5-1|TRBD1
TGCGCCAGCAGCTGGGGGGACAGGAGCCAAGAGACCCAGTACTTC
CASSWGDRSQETQYF
>NA|TRBJ2-3|TRBV5-1|TRBD2
TGCGCCAGCAGCTTCTACAGCGGGAGGGCCGGACGTAATACGCAGTATTTT
CASSFYSGRAGRNTQYF
>NA|TRBJ1-2|TRBV28|TRBD1
TGTGCCAACAGGGGTTTCTATGGCTACACCTTC
CANRGFYGYTF
>NA|TRBJ2-5|TRBV28|NA
TGTGCCACCTCAGGAATGGTTAGCGGACAAGAGACCCAGTACTTC
CATSGMVSGQETQYF
>NA|TRBJ1-6|TRBV18|NA
TGTGCCAGCTCACCACCGCCCAGGGGTCAACCCCTCCACTTT
CASSPPPRGQPLHF
>NA|TRBJ1-4|TRBV11-2|NA
TGTGCCAGCAGCCCCCAAGGGGTAACTAATGAAAAACTGTTTTTT
CASSPQGVTNEKLFF